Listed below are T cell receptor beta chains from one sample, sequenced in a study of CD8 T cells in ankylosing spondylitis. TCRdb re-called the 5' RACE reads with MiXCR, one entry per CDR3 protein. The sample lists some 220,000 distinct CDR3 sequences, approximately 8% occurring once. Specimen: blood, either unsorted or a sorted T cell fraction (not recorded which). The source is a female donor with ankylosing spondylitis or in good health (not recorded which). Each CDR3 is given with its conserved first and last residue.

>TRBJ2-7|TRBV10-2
CASSESYEQYF
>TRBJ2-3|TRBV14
CASSLAGLASSDTQYF
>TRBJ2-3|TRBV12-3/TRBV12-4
CASTPGRASTDTQYF
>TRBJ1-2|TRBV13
CASSLEPGIYGYTF
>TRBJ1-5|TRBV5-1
CASSPRGGQGENQPQHF
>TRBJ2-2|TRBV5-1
CASSLAGTSGTGELFF
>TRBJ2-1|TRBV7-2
CASSVTGGLYNEQFF
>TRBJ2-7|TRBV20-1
CSARPSGRLSEQYF
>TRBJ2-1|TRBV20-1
CSARVGAGDYNEQFF
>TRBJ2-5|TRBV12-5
CASGYGVGAGQETQYF
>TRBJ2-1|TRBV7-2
CASSHPGTSQFF
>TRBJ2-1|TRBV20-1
CSASRDPTNNEQFF
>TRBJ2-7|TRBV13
CASSFLTAPYEQYF
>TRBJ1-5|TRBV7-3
CASQKGYRDPNRPQHF
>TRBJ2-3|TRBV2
CASSEARQLAGVLRFTDTQYF
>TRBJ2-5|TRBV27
CASSSWTDQETQYF
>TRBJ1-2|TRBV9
CASSREAAVGYTF
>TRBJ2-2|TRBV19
CASSPTESNTGELFF
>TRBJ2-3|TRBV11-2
CASSLGPLRGSHTDTQYF
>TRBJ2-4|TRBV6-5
CASSSPGQGSKNIQYF
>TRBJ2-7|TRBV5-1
CASSFRGSGSYEQYF
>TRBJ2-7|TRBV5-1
CASSPRTGPYEQYF